The source of this TCR beta chain is a study of neoadjuvant anti-PD-1 for oral cavity cancer. Study summary: Before surgery, most patients got three to four biweekly 3 mg/kg nivolumab doses. Around day 43, patients without progression received a fourth nivolumab dose before surgery.

Concerning this clone itself: What it binds is unknown.

Assay used: immunoSEQ multiplex PCR; TCRdb lists only in-frame clones, some missing. The profile shows about 11,000 clones, over 40% of them singletons. Cohort: HPV-negative, locally advanced oral cavity squamous cell carcinoma patients. The study, taken as a whole, reports: Larger post-treatment preexisting tumor clones tracked with greater tumor shrinkage.

Germline CDR1 and CDR2: MNHEY and SVGAGI. The CDR3 is made up of 13 amino acids. Trimming at V came to 5 bases and at J to 7 bases, leaving 2 bases not matched to a gene. The source was tumor tissue, collected before nivolumab (anti-PD-1) treatment. The source of this sequence is a person aged 35 to 85 with oral cavity squamous cell carcinoma. The rearrangement joins TRBV6-5 to TRBJ1-6; 7 nucleotides line up with TRBD1. CDR3 in DNA: TGTGCCAGCAGTGACAGGGAAAATTCACCCCTCCACTTT. This encodes CASSDRENSPLHF.